The sequence of this TCR beta chain was determined in a study of T-cell memory formation after mild COVID-19. At the level of the study: Largely donor-specific TCR clusters were found. Study-level results: From day 15 to 85, contracting clones were balanced between CD4 and CD8, whereas later expanders leaned toward CD4+.

TCRdb passed the 5' RACE reads through MiXCR, listing each CDR3 protein once. This table has under 250,000 distinct CDR3 sequences, about 16% appearing once. V was pared by 2 bases and J by 7 bases, with 5 bases of the junction left unmatched. Germline CDR1 MNHEY, CDR2 SVGAGI. The CDR3 contains 14 residues. This clonotype has ten or more counts. Antigen specificity is unknown. The sequenced sample was PBMCs or a T cell subset sorted from them (not recorded which). The receptor was isolated from an adult woman who had mild COVID-19 (a few samples of this study predate the infection). Cell type and time point are not known. The gene calls are TRBV6-5 and TRBJ1-2; 9 bases align to TRBD1. CDR3 residues: CASSYTGQGSGYTF. DNA of the CDR3: TGTGCCAGCAGTTACACGGGACAGGGTTCTGGCTACACCTTC.